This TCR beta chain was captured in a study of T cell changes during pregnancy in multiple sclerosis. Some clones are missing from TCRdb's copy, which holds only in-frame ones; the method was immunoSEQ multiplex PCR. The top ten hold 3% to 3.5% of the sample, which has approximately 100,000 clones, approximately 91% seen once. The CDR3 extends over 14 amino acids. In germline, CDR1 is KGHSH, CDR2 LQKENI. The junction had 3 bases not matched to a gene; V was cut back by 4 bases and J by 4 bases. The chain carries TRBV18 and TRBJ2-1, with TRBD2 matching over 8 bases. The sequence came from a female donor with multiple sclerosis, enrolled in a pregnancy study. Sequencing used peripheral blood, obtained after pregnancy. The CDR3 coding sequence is TGTGCCAGCTCACATACTAGCGGTTACAATGAGCAGTTCTTC. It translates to CASSHTSGYNEQFF.